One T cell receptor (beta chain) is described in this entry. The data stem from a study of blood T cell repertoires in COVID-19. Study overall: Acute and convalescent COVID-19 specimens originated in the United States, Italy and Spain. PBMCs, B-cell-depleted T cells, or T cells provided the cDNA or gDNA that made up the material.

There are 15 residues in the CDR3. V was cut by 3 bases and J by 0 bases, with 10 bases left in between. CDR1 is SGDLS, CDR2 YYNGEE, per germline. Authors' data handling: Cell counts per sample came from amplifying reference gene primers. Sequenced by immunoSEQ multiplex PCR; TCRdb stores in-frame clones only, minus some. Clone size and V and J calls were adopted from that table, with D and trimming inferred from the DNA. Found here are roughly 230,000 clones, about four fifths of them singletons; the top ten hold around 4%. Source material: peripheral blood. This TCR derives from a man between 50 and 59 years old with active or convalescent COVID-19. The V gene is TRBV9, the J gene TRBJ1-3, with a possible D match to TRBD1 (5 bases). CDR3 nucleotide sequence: TGTGCCAGCAGCGCGACAGCTCACTCTGGAAACACCATATATTTT. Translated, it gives CASSATAHSGNTIYF. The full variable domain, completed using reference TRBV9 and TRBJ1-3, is DSGVTQTPKHLITATGQRVTLRCSPRSGDLSVYWYQQSLDQGLQFLIQYYNGEERAKGNILERFSAQQFPDLHSELNLSSLELGDSALYFCASSATAHSGNTIYFGEGSWLTVV.